This T cell receptor (beta chain) derives from a study of blood T cell repertoires in COVID-19. Overall study: The cDNA or gDNA used as material had been derived from T cells, B-cell-depleted T cells, or PBMCs.

Seattle enrolled patients during active infection and tracked them longitudinally. Per the authors' pipeline: Estimation of nucleated cell counts relied on the amplification of reference gene primers. Profiling relied on immunoSEQ multiplex PCR, and the TCRdb table lists in-frame clones only, not all of them. V, J and clone size reflect that table, while D and trimming were determined from the DNA. Among approximately 500,000 clones listed, roughly nine tenths were seen once. Germline assignment: CDR1 SGHAT and CDR2 FQNNGV. V was clipped by 5 bases and J by 5 bases; unmatched bases: 11. This CDR3 contains 16 residues.

The sequencing sample was made of peripheral blood. The TCR originated in a woman between 45 and 60 years old with COVID-19, enrolled during active disease. This chain joins TRBV11-2 and TRBJ1-5; 8 bases line up with TRBD1. This chain's CDR3 is CASSPLTGGRDQPQHF. As DNA, the CDR3 is TGTGCCAGCAGCCCCTTAACAGGGGGAAGGGATCAGCCCCAGCATTTT.